One and the same sample provided the 8 T cell receptor beta chains below, sequenced in a study of CD8+ T cells in alopecia areata. As for treatment: oral pan-JAK inhibitor, 5-10 mg twice daily. RNA extraction and reverse transcription yielded cDNA as sequencing template. The table came from immunoSEQ multiplex PCR; TCRdb's copy has only in-frame clones and leaves some out. The sample includes under 350,000 clones, 55% to 70% of them seen just once. Specimen: CD4+ T cells sorted from blood, collected at week 24, from a patient treated with tofacitinib. These receptors all come from a human donor with alopecia areata.

A few counts support this clone. This sequence joins TRBV9 and TRBJ1-6, with a tentative D call TRBD1 (5 bases). The CDR3 runs 15 residues. Trimming removed 0 bases at V and 14 bases at J, with 18 bases between. Germline V gene lookup returns CDR1 SGDLS and CDR2 YYNGEE. DNA for the CDR3: TGTGCCAGCAGCGTAGAGGGGTCCTCCCATTGGGCCCTCCACTTT. It specifies CASSVEGSSHWALHF.

The CDR3 loop reads CASSVLAGPSYEQYF. CDR3 sequence (DNA): TGTGCCAGCAGTGTGCTAGCGGGGCCCTCCTACGAGCAGTACTTC. This chain joins TRBV25-1 and TRBJ2-7; 9 bases align to TRBD2. Germline trimming cut 4 bases from V and 0 bases from J; bases unmatched to any gene: 4. The CDR3 contains 15 residues. From germline, CDR1 is MGHDK and CDR2 SYGVNS.

To note about this clone: This sample also contains other DNA sequences that code for the same CDR3. This rearrangement joins TRBV30 to TRBJ1-1, with D hard to call. The length of the CDR3 is 12 residues. V was trimmed by 5 bases and J by 0 bases, leaving 7 bases between them. Per germline, CDR1 GTSNPN and CDR2 SVGIG (reference sequence). The DNA for the CDR3 is TGTGCCTGGGGTCGCATGAACACTGAAGCTTTCTTT. The encoded protein is CAWGRMNTEAFF.

The chain couples TRBV4-1 to TRBJ1-1; TRBD1 might be the D (5 bases). The germline CDR1 and CDR2 sequences are MGHRA and YSYEKL. V gave up 4 bases and J gave up 8 bases, with 14 bases separating them. The CDR3 has 13 amino acids. For the CDR3, the DNA is TGCGCCAGCAGCCTCCGGGGGACGGAAGAAGCTTTCTTT. This encodes CASSLRGTEEAFF.

The V gene is TRBV30, the J gene TRBJ2-1; TRBD2 agrees at 8 bases. J lost 0 bases, V lost 4 bases, and 2 bases had no gene match. The germline CDR1 and CDR2 sequences are GTSNPN and SVGIG (reference sequence). The CDR3 is made up of 14 amino acids. CDR3 amino acids: CAWIAGNSYNEQFF. Here the CDR3 DNA reads TGTGCCTGGATAGCGGGGAACTCCTACAATGAGCAGTTCTTC.

The chain has TRBV9 and TRBJ2-7; the match to TRBD1 covers 9 bases. With V trimmed by 2 bases and J by 2 bases, 5 bases remained unmatched. Germline lookup yields CDR1 SGDLS and CDR2 YYNGEE. There are 15 residues in the CDR3. The CDR3 region is CASSVTGTGTYEQYF. CDR3 bases: TGTGCCAGCAGCGTCACCGGGACAGGGACCTACGAGCAGTACTTC.

This clone was picked up a small number of times. V and J are TRBV28 and TRBJ2-5; D is unclear. Germline-derived CDR1 and CDR2 are MDHEN and SYDVKM. This CDR3 is 13 amino acids long. Between the trimmed V and J ends, which lost 6 bases and 2 bases, there was a span of 10 bases. The CDR3 protein is CASSPPGQETQYF. The CDR3 coding sequence is TGTGCCAGCAGCCCTCCCGGGCAAGAGACCCAGTACTTC.

The V call is TRBV28, the J call TRBJ1-6; 9 bases align to TRBD1. The CDR3 has 16 residues. With 5 bases clipped from V and 5 bases from J, the junction kept 7 bases outside the gene matches. Germline V lookup: CDR1 MDHEN, CDR2 SYDVKM. The CDR3 coding sequence is TGTGCCAGCAGTCTTAAACAGGGGGCTAATAATTCACCCCTCCACTTT. This translates into CASSLKQGANNSPLHF.